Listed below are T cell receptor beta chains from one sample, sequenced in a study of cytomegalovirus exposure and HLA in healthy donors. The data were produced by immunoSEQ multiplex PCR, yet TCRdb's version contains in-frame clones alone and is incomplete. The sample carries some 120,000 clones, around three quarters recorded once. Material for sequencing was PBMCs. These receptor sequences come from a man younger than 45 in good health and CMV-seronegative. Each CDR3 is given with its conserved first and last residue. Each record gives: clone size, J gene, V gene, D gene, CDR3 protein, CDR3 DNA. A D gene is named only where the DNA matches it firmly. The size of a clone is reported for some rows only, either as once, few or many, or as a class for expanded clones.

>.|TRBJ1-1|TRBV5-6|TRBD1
CASSPGTGNTEAFF
TGTGCCAGCAGCCCGGGGACAGGCAACACTGAAGCTTTCTTT
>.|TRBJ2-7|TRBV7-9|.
CASSLAIGGNEQYF
TGTGCCAGCAGCTTAGCGATCGGGGGTAACGAGCAGTACTTC
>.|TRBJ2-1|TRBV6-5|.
CASSYSWSSYNEQFF
TGTGCCAGCAGTTACTCCTGGAGCTCCTACAATGAGCAGTTCTTC
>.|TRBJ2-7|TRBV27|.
CASRRRGSTGASYEQYF
TGTGCCAGCAGGCGCAGGGGTTCCACCGGGGCCTCCTACGAGCAGTACTTC
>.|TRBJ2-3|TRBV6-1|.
CASSARGLDTQYF
TGTGCCAGCAGTGCGCGGGGTCTAGATACGCAGTATTTT
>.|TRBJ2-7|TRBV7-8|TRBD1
CASSAGQGFSYEQYF
TGTGCCAGCAGCGCGGGACAGGGGTTCTCCTACGAGCAGTACTTC
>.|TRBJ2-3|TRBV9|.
CASSVGGGDTQYF
TGTGCCAGCAGCGTAGGCGGCGGAGATACGCAGTATTTT
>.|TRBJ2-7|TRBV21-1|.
CASSKVGQERDEQYF
TGTGCCAGCAGCAAAGTAGGACAGGAACGAGACGAGCAGTACTTC
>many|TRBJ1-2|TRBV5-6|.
CASSLEGRGGYTF
TGTGCCAGCAGCTTGGAGGGGAGGGGAGGCTACACCTTC
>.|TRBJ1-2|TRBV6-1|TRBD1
CASSDQTGANYGYTF
TGTGCCAGCAGTGACCAGACAGGGGCTAACTATGGCTACACCTTC
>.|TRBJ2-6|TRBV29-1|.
CSASGSGANVLTF
TGCAGCGCCTCAGGGTCCGGGGCCAACGTCCTGACTTTC
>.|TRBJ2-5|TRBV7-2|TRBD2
CASSLVSGGETQYF
TGTGCCAGCAGCTTAGTTTCGGGGGGAGAGACCCAGTACTTC
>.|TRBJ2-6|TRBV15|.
CATSDTGSSGANVLTF
TGTGCCACCAGCGACACAGGCAGCTCTGGGGCCAACGTCCTGACTTTC
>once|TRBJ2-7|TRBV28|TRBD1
CASSSGQGAYEQYF
TGTGCCAGCAGTTCCGGACAGGGGGCTTACGAGCAGTACTTC
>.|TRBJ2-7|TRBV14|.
CASSLRESYEQYF
TGTGCCAGCAGCCTTCGGGAATCCTACGAGCAGTACTTC
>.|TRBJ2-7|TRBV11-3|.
CASSLGHTYEQYF
TGTGCCAGCAGCTTAGGACACACCTACGAGCAGTACTTC
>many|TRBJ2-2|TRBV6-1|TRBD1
CASSATGPPGELFF
TGTGCCAGCAGTGCGACAGGGCCTCCCGGGGAGCTGTTTTTT
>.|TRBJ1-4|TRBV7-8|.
CASSLGGGEKLFF
TGTGCCAGCAGCTTAGGAGGGGGTGAAAAACTGTTTTTT
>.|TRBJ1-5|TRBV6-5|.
CASRGPGGNQPQHF
TGTGCCAGCAGGGGGCCAGGGGGCAATCAGCCCCAGCATTTT
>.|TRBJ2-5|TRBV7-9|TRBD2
CASSLALGGGDQETQYF
TGTGCCAGCAGCTTAGCGCTCGGCGGGGGAGACCAAGAGACCCAGTACTTC
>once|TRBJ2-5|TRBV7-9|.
CASSFPGQSQETQYF
TGTGCCAGCAGCTTCCCGGGACAATCCCAAGAGACCCAGTACTTC
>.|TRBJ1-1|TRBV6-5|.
CASWRGTEAFF
TGTGCCAGTTGGAGGGGCACTGAAGCTTTCTTT
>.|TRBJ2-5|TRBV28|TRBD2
CASRSPLAAVQETQYF
TGTGCCAGCAGGTCGCCGCTAGCGGCTGTCCAAGAGACCCAGTACTTC
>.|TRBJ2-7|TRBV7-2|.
CASSPAGLSSYEQYF
TGTGCCAGCAGCCCCGCGGGACTGAGCTCCTACGAGCAGTACTTC
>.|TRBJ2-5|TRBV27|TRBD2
CASSLSPSGGWKTQYF
TGTGCCAGCAGTTTATCGCCTAGCGGGGGGTGGAAGACCCAGTACTTC
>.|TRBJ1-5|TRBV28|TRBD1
CASSWDRGGQPQHF
TGTGCCAGCAGTTGGGACAGGGGAGGTCAGCCCCAGCATTTT
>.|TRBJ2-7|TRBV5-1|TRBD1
CASSPQAGGISYEQYF
TGCGCCAGCAGCCCTCAGGCAGGGGGAATCTCCTACGAGCAGTACTTC
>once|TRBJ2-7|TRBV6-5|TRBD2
CASNPLRGGYEQYF
TGTGCCAGCAACCCCTTGCGGGGGGGCTACGAGCAGTACTTC
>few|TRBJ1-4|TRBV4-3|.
CASGRALGEKLFF
TGCGCCAGCGGGAGGGCGCTGGGTGAAAAACTGTTTTTT
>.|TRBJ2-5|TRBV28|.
CASSQGGTRERIETQYF
TGTGCCAGCAGTCAAGGAGGGACTCGTGAAAGGATCGAGACCCAGTACTTC
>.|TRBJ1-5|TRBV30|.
CAWSKDNKNQPQHF
TGTGCCTGGAGTAAGGACAACAAAAATCAGCCCCAGCATTTT
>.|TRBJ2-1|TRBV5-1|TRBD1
CASSTDRGAYNEQFF
TGCGCCAGCAGCACGGACAGGGGCGCCTACAATGAGCAGTTCTTC
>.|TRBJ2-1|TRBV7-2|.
CASSPDRGSIYNEQFF
TGTGCCAGCAGCCCAGACAGAGGTAGTATATACAATGAGCAGTTCTTC
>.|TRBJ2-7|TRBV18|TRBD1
CASSPPRGRQGPSSYEQYF
TGTGCCAGCTCACCTCCCCGTGGAAGACAGGGACCAAGCTCCTACGAGCAGTACTTC
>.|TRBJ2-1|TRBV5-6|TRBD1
CASSLTGANIYNEQFF
TGTGCCAGCAGCTTGACAGGGGCTAATATTTACAATGAGCAGTTCTTC
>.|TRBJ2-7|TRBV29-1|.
CSVITGREQYF
TGCAGCGTCATCACAGGGCGCGAGCAGTACTTC
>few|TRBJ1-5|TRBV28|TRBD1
CASSPGTGNQPQHF
TGTGCCAGCAGTCCCGGGACAGGCAATCAGCCCCAGCATTTT
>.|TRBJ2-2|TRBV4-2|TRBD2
CASNAASGYTGELFF
TGTGCCAGCAACGCGGCTAGCGGATACACCGGGGAGCTGTTTTTT
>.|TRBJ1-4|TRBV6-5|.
CASSYSPPGTNEKLFF
TGTGCCAGCAGTTACTCCCCTCCAGGCACTAATGAAAAACTGTTTTTT
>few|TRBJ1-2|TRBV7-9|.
CASSLGSTDGYTF
TGTGCCAGCAGCTTAGGATCCACGGATGGCTACACCTTC
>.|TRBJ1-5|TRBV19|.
CASSIRGGNQPQHF
TGTGCCAGTAGTATTAGAGGAGGCAATCAGCCCCAGCATTTT
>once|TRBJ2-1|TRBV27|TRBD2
CASSFSGTYNEQFF
TGTGCCAGCAGTTTTAGCGGGACCTACAATGAGCAGTTCTTC
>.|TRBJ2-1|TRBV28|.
CASSFQTEASVGQFF
TGTGCCAGCAGTTTTCAGACGGAGGCATCGGTCGGGCAGTTCTTC
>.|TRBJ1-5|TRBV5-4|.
CASSLDSQPQHF
TGTGCCAGCAGCTTGGACTCCCAGCCCCAGCATTTT
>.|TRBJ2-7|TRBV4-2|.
CASSQVSGAYEQYF
TGTGCCAGCAGCCAAGTATCGGGGGCCTACGAGCAGTACTTC